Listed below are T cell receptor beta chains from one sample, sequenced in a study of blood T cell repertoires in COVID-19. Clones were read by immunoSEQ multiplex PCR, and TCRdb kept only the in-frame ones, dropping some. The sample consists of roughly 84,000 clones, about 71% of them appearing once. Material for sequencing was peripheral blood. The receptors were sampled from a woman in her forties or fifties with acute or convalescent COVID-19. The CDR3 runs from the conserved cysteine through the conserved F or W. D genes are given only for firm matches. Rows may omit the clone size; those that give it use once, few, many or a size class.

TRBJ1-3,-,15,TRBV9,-,TGTGCCAGCAGCGGCCGAAGAAACCTGGGAGATGCCATATATTTT,CASSGRRNLGDAIYF
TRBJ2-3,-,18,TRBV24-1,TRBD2,TGTGCCACCAGTGACGTACCCCGAGGTGGGGGGGTCACAGATACGCAGTATTTT,CATSDVPRGGGVTDTQYF
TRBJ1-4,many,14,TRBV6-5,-,TGTGCCACTAAGACAGGCTCAACTAATGAAAAACTGTTTTTT,CATKTGSTNEKLFF
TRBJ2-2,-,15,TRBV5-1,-,TGCGCCAGCAGCTTTAACACCCTCAACACCGGGGAGCTGTTTTTT,CASSFNTLNTGELFF
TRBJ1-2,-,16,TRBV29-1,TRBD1,TGCAGCGTTGAAGAAGTCGGCGGACAGGAAATTTATGGCTACACCTTC,CSVEEVGGQEIYGYTF
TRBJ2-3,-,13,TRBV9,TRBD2,TGTGCCCCCAGCGGGGGGGGGACAGATACGCAGTATTTT,CAPSGGGTDTQYF
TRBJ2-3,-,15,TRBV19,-,TGTGCCAGTAGTGGACCGGGCCGAGGGTCAGATACGCAGTATTTT,CASSGPGRGSDTQYF
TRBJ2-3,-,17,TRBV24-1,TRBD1,TGTGCCACCAGTGATTCTTGGCGGACAGGGGGCAGGGATACGCAGTATTTT,CATSDSWRTGGRDTQYF
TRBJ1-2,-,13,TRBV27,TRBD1,TGTGCCAGCAGTTTATCGACAGGGAATGGCTACACCTTC,CASSLSTGNGYTF
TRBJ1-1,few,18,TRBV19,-,TGTGCCAGTAGTATTGGGAACACAGGCCGAACCATGAACACTGAAGCTTTCTTT,CASSIGNTGRTMNTEAFF
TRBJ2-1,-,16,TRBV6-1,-,TGTGCCAGCAGTGAAACCCTCAAGAGCTCCTACAATGAGCAGTTCTTC,CASSETLKSSYNEQFF
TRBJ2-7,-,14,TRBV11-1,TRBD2,TGTGCCAGCAGTTCTAGCGGGGGGGCCGGCGAGCAGTACTTC,CASSSSGGAGEQYF
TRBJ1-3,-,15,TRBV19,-,TGTGCCAGTAGCCCCTGGACAGAATTAGGAAACACCATATATTTT,CASSPWTELGNTIYF
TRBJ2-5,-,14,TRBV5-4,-,TGTGCCAGCAGCAACAGGCGGTTCCAAGAGACCCAGTACTTC,CASSNRRFQETQYF
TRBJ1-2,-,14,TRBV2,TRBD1,TGTGCCAGCAGCCCGGGACAGCTTAACTATGGCTACACCTTC,CASSPGQLNYGYTF
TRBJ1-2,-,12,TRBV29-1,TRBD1,TGCAGCGTGAGTGGGACAGCAGATGGCTACACCTTC,CSVSGTADGYTF
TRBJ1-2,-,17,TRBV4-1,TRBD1,TGCGCCAGCAGCCCCCAGGTTCGGACAGGGAAGATCGGTGGCTACACCTTC,CASSPQVRTGKIGGYTF
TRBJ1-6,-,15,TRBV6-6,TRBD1,TGTGCCAGCTACGGGGGACAGGGGGAAGGATCACCCCTCCACTTT,CASYGGQGEGSPLHF
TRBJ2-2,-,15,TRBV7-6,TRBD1,TGTGCCAGCAGCCCGGCAGGGGGCTACACCGGGGAGCTGTTTTTT,CASSPAGGYTGELFF
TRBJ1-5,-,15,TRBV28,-,TGTGCCAGCAGTTGGGGGGGGCTCAACAATCAGCCCCAGCATTTT,CASSWGGLNNQPQHF
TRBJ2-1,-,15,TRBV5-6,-,TGTGCCAGCAGCCCGGACGGGAGCTCCTACAATGAGCAGTTCTTC,CASSPDGSSYNEQFF
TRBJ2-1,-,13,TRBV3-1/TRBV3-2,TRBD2,TGTGCCAGCAGCGCGACTAGCGGGGGGGTGGAGTTCTTC,CASSATSGGVEFF
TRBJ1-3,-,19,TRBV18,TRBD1,TGTGCCAGCTCACCCGAGGACAGGAAGCTATTCGCTTCTGGAAACACCATATATTTT,CASSPEDRKLFASGNTIYF
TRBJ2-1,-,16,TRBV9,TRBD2,TGTGCCAGCAGCGTACCCCTAGCGGGAGGTACCAATGAGCAGTTCTTC,CASSVPLAGGTNEQFF
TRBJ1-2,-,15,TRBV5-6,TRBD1,TGTGCCAGCAGCTTGGCCATGGGACAGAACTATGGCTACACCTTC,CASSLAMGQNYGYTF
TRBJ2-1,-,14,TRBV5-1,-,TGCGCCAGCAGCTTGGAGACCAGTCGAGCGGAGCAGTTCTTC,CASSLETSRAEQFF
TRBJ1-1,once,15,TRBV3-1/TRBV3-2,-,TGTGCCAGCAGCCAAGACGCCATCAGGAACACTGAAGCTTTCTTT,CASSQDAIRNTEAFF
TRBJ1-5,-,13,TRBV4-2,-,TGTGCCAGCAGCCAAGAGGGGGGTAGGCCCCAGCATTTT,CASSQEGGRPQHF
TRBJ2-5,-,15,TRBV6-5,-,TGTGCCAGCAAGAGGGCGGGGGCCGGAGGAGAGACCCAGTACTTC,CASKRAGAGGETQYF
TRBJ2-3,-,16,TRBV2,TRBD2,TGTGCCAGCAGTGAAGCGCAAGCGGGGGGGGCAGATACGCAGTATTTT,CASSEAQAGGADTQYF
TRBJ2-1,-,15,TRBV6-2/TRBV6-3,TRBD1,TGTGCCAGCAGCCCCCACAGGGGTTGGGAGAATGAGCAGTTCTTC,CASSPHRGWENEQFF
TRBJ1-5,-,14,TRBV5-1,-,TGCGCCAGCAGCCTTGAGGGTACTAATCAGCCCCAGCATTTT,CASSLEGTNQPQHF
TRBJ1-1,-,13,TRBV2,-,TGTGCCAGCACGAGAGGGCTGGGGACTGAAGCTTTCTTT,CASTRGLGTEAFF
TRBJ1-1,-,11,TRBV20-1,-,TGCAGTGCTAGAGACACATCTGAAGCTTTCTTT,CSARDTSEAFF
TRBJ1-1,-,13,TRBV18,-,TGTGCCAGCTCACCAAAGCCGAACACTGAAGCTTTCTTT,CASSPKPNTEAFF
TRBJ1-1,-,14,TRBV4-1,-,TGCGCCAGCAGCCAACCCGACAAGAACACTGAAGCTTTCTTT,CASSQPDKNTEAFF
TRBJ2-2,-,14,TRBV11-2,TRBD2,TGTGCCAGCAGCTTGGGAGCGGGGCCCGGGGAGCTGTTTTTT,CASSLGAGPGELFF
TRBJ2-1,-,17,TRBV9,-,TGTGCCAGCAGCCACCCCCGGGTAGAATTTACAGGCGATGAGCAGTTCTTC,CASSHPRVEFTGDEQFF
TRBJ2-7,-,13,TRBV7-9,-,TGTGCCAGCAGCTTAGGGGGGCCCTACGAGCAGTACTTC,CASSLGGPYEQYF
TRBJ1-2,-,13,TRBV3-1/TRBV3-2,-,TGTGCCAGCAGCCCCCGCGGGGGAGGTGGCTACACCTTC,CASSPRGGGGYTF
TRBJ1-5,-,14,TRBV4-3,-,TGCGCCAGCAGCGCAAGGACTGCGCGGGAGCCCCAGCATTTT,CASSARTAREPQHF
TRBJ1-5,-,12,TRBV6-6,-,TGTGCCAGCCGGACAAGCAATCAGCCCCAGCATTTT,CASRTSNQPQHF
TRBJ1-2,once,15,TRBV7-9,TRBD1,TGTGCCAGCAGCCCGGGGACAGCGTGGAACTATGGCTACACCTTC,CASSPGTAWNYGYTF
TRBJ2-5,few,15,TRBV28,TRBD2,TGTGCCAGCAGTTCCGGGGCAGCGGGGGGAGAGACCCAGTACTTC,CASSSGAAGGETQYF
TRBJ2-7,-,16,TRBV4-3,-,TGCGCCAGCAGCCGCGCAACAGGGTCGGGGCCCTACGAGCAGTACTTC,CASSRATGSGPYEQYF
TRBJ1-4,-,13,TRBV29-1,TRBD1,TGCAGCGTTGAGGACAGGGAGAATGAAAAACTGTTTTTT,CSVEDRENEKLFF
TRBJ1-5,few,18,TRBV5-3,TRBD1,TGTGCCAGAAGCTTGGCGAAGGGCAGGGGGAATAGCAATCAGCCCCAGCATTTT,CARSLAKGRGNSNQPQHF
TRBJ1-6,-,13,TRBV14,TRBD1,TGTGCCAGCAGCCAGACAGGGAGTAAGGCCCTCCACTTT,CASSQTGSKALHF
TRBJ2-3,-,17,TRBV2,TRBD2,TGTGCCAGCAGCCCGGGGGCTAGCGGGAGGGGCACAGATACGCAGTATTTT,CASSPGASGRGTDTQYF
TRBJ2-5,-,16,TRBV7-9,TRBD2,TGTGCCAGCAGCTTCTCAATGGGGGGGTACCAAGAGACCCAGTACTTC,CASSFSMGGYQETQYF
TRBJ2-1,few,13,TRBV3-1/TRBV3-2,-,TGTGCCAGCAGCCGGTTTTTGGTGGCTGAGCAGTTCTTC,CASSRFLVAEQFF
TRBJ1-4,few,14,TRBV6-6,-,TGTGCCAGCAGTTACGGACAGACTAATGAAAAACTGTTTTTT,CASSYGQTNEKLFF
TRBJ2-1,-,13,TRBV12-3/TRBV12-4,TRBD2,TGTGCCAGCAGTATGGGACTAGGCAATGAGCAGTTCTTC,CASSMGLGNEQFF